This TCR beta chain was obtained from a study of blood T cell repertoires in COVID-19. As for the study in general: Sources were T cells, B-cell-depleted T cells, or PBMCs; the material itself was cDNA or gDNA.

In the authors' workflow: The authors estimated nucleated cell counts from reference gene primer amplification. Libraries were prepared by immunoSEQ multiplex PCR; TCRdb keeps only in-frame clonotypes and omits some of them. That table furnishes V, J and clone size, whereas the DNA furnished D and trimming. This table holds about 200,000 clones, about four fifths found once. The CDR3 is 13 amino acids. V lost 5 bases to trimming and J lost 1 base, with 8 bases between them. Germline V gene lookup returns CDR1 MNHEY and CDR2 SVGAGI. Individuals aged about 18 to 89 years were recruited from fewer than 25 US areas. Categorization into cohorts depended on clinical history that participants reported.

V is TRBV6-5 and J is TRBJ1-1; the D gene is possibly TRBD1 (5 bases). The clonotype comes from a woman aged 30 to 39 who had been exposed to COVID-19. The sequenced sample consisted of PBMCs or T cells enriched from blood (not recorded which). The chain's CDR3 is CASSPTANTEAFF. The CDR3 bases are TGTGCCAGCAGTCCGACAGCGAACACTGAAGCTTTCTTT.